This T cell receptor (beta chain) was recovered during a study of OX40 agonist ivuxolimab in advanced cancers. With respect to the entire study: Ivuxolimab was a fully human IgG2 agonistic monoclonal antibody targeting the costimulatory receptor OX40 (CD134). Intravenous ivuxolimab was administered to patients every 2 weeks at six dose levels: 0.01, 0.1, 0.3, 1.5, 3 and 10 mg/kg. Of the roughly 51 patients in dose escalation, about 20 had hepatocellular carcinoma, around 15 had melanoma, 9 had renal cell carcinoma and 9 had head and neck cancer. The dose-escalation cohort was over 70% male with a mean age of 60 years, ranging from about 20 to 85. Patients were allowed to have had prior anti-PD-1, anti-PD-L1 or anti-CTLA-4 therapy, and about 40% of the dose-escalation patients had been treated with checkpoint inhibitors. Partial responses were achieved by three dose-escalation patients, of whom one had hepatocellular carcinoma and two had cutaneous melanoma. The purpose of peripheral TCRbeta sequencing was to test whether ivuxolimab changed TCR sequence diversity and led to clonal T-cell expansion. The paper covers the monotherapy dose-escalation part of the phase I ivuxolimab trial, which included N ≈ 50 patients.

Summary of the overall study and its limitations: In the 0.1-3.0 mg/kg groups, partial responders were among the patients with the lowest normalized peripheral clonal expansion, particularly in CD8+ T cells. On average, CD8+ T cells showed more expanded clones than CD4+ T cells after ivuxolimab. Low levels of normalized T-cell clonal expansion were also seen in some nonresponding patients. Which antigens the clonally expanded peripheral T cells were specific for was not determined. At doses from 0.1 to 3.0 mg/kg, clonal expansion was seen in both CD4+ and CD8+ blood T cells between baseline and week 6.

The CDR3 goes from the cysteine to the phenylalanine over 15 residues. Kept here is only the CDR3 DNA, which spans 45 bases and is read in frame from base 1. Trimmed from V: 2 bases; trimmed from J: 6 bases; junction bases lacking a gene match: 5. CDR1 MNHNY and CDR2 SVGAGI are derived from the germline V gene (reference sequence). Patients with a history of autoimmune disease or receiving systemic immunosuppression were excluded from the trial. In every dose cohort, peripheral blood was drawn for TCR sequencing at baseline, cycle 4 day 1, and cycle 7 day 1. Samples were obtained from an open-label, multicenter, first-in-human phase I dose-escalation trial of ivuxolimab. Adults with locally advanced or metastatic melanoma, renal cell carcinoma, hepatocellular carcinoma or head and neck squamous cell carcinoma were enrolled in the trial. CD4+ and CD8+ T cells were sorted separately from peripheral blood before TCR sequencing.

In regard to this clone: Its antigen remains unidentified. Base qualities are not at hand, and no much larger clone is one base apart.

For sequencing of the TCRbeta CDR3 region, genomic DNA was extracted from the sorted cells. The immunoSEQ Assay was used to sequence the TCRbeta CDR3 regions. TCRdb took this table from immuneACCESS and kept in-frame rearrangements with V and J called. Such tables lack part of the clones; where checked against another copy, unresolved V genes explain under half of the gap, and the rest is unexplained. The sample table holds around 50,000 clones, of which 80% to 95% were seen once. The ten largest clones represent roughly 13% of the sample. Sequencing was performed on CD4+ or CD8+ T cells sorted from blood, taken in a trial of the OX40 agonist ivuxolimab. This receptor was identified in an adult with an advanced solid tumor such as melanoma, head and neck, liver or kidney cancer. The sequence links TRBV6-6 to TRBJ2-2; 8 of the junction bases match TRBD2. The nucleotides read TGTGCCAGCAGTTACCGCGGGGGGCAGGCCGGGGAGCTGTTTTTT. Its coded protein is CASSYRGGQAGELFF.